Described below is a single TCR beta chain sequence and its context. As processed by the authors: Amplification with reference gene primers provided the estimates of nucleated cell counts. Repertoires were generated with immunoSEQ multiplex PCR, while TCRdb's copy carries only in-frame clones and drops some. That table is the source of V, J and clone size, and D and trimming were worked out from the DNA. The sample holds approximately 670,000 clones; approximately 90% are singletons and the top ten take 0.2% to 0.3%. The data stem from a study of blood T cell repertoires in COVID-19. Study-wide background: Collection of acute and convalescent COVID-19 samples took place in the United States, Italy and Spain. Sources were T cells, B-cell-depleted T cells, or PBMCs; the material itself was cDNA or gDNA.

CDR1 is SGHTA and CDR2 is FQGNSA in the germline V gene. The CDR3 totals 19 residues. V trimming: 1 base; J trimming: 0 bases; junction bases outside the gene matches: 13. The origin of this receptor is a woman aged 18-29 years with acute or convalescent COVID-19. V gene TRBV7-2 combines with J gene TRBJ2-7, with TRBD2 identical over 9 bases. The sequenced sample consisted of peripheral blood. For the CDR3, the DNA is TGTGCCAGCAGCTTAGGATTAAGAGCGGGGGGACGGGGCTCCTACGAGCAGTACTTC. Its protein product is CASSLGLRAGGRGSYEQYF.